The clone carrying this TCR beta chain was recorded at least ten times. The antigen is undetermined. This sample was taken from a study of tumor-infiltrating lymphocytes in primary liver carcinoma. As for the study in general: These patients were men and women whose ages were 30 to 69 years. Study conclusions and caveats: The proportion of top clones found throughout all five tumor regions was only about 8-25%. It was in tumors, not blood, that the top-250-clone fraction was significantly higher (p = 0.039).

V trimming: 2 bases; J trimming: 1 base; junction bases outside the gene matches: 2. Germline CDR1 SGHTA, CDR2 FQGTGA. The length of the CDR3 is 15 residues. Investigators took RNA and DNA out together from 20-30 mg of unsorted bulk tissue. Tumor samples each held over 80% viable tumor cells. The investigators made TCR beta cDNA from 500 ng total RNA, using a constant-region primer. What produced the TCR beta libraries was three nested multiplex PCR rounds using slightly modified ARM-PCR. Both of the initial two PCR rounds ran for about 11 cycles and employed TRBV1-TRBV30 forward primers alongside a C-beta reverse primer. TCRdb independently ran MiXCR on the multiplex PCR reads; one entry per CDR3 protein. The sample lists 45,000 to 65,000 distinct CDR3 sequences; 70% to 80% were seen once.

Sequencing was carried out using liver tumor tissue from sampling region 5. Specified subset: tumor region T5, tumor centre. The clonotype originates from a man between 35 and 55 years old with primary liver carcinoma and hepatitis B virus infection. The rearrangement uses TRBV7-3 and TRBJ2-1, with TRBD1 matching over 7 bases. The CDR3 nucleotides are TGTGCCAGCAGCTTACAGGGGGTTTCCTACAATGAGCAGTTCTTC. Residues: CASSLQGVSYNEQFF.